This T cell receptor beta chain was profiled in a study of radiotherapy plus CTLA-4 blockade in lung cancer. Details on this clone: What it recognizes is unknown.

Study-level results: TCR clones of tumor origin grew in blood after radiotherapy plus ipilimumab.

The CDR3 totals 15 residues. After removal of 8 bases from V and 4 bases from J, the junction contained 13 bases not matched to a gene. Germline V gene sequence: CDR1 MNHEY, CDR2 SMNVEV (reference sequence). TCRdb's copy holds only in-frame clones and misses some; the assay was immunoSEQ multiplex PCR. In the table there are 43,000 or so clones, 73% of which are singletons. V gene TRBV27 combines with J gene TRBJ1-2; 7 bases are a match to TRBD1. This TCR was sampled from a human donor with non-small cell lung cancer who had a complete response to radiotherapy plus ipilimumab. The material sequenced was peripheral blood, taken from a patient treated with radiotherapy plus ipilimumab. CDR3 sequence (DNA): TGTGCCAGCGCCCCGGCGGCCAGGGGGTTCTATGGCTACACCTTC. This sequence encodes CASAPAARGFYGYTF.